Below are 29 T cell receptor beta chains sequenced from a single sample in a study of cytomegalovirus exposure and HLA in healthy donors. Amplification used 60 Vbeta primers and 13 Jbeta primers. Profiled with immunoSEQ multiplex PCR; TCRdb holds only in-frame clones, not every one. Here the sample spans 160,000 or so clones, roughly 88% being singletons. Sequencing used PBMCs. The origin of the receptors is a man in his fifties in good health and CMV-seropositive.

V and J are TRBV15 and TRBJ1-1; 10 bases line up with TRBD1. This CDR3 is 16 amino acids long. V gave up 4 bases and J gave up 4 bases; unmatched junction bases: 9. CDR1 is LNHNV and CDR2 is YYDKDF in the germline V gene (reference sequence). The CDR3 DNA follows: TGTGCCACCAGCAACCCGGGACAGGGGTATACCACTGAAGCTTTCTTT. Residues: CATSNPGQGYTTEAFF.

The chain has TRBV7-9 and TRBJ2-1; TRBD2 agrees at 8 bases. The CDR3 length is 12 residues. CDR1 and CDR2 from the germline V gene are SEHNR and FQNEAQ (reference sequence). J gave up 7 bases and V 7 bases, and 3 bases lay outside the gene matches. CDR3 in amino acids: CASKERENEQFF. In DNA form, the CDR3 reads TGTGCCAGCAAGGAGCGGGAGAATGAGCAGTTCTTC.

CDR3: CATSREQGSTGELFF. The CDR3 nucleotides are TGTGCCACCAGCAGAGAACAGGGATCCACCGGGGAGCTGTTTTTT. V gene TRBV15 combines with J gene TRBJ2-2; TRBD1 might be the D (6 bases). This CDR3 region has 15 residues. CDR1 and CDR2 from the germline V gene are LNHNV and YYDKDF (reference sequence). Trimming shortened V by 0 bases and J by 4 bases, and 9 bases separated the two germline ends.

This clone was detected once. The chain carries TRBV5-1 and TRBJ2-7, with TRBD2 matching over 9 bases. The CDR3 spans 15 residues. CDR1 is SGHRS, CDR2 YFSETQ, per germline. V gave up 2 bases and J gave up 5 bases; unmatched junction bases: 8. CDR3 bases: TGCGCCAGCAGCTTCACTGGACTAGCGAACCACGAGCAGTACTTC. Its translation is CASSFTGLANHEQYF.

The chain combines TRBV2 with TRBJ2-1; 10 bases map to TRBD2. CDR1 is SNHLY, CDR2 FYNNEI, per germline. This CDR3 spans 16 amino acids. J was trimmed by 3 bases and V by 2 bases; bases with no gene match: 4. CDR3 sequence reads: CASSELAGGDYNEQFF. The CDR3 DNA follows: TGTGCCAGCAGTGAATTAGCGGGAGGTGACTACAATGAGCAGTTCTTC.

This sequence joins TRBV15 and TRBJ2-3; D possibly corresponds to TRBD2 (6 bases). The CDR3 consists of 14 residues. CDR1 and CDR2 (germline): LNHNV, YYDKDF (reference sequence). Trimming stripped 3 bases from V and 3 bases from J, with 10 bases between. CDR3 DNA sequence: TGTGCCACCAGCAGGGACTATAGTACAGATACGCAGTATTTT. This encodes CATSRDYSTDTQYF. Combining the CDR3 with reference TRBV15 and TRBJ2-3 gives the whole variable domain DAMVIQNPRYQVTQFGKPVTLSCSQTLNHNVMYWYQQKSSQAPKLLFHYYDKDFNNEADTPDNFQSRRPNTSFCFLDIRSPGLGDTAMYLCATSRDYSTDTQYFGPGTRLTVL.

The chain has TRBV18 and TRBJ1-1, with 9 bases lining up with TRBD1. V dropped 4 bases and J dropped 7; count of bases not matched to a gene: 13. The CDR3 is made up of 16 amino acids. Germline lookup yields CDR1 KGHSH and CDR2 LQKENI. The CDR3: CASSLGRTGGANEAFF. CDR3 coding DNA: TGTGCCAGCTCACTTGGGAGAACAGGGGGCGCGAATGAAGCTTTCTTT.

V gene TRBV5-6 combines with J gene TRBJ2-7; D is unclear. V shed 4 bases and J shed 6 bases, with 11 bases lying between them. The CDR3 has 12 amino acids. The germline CDR1 and CDR2 sequences are SGHDT and YYEEEE. The CDR3 DNA is TGTGCCAGCAGCCTAACACGCGGCGAGCAGTACGTC. It codes for CASSLTRGEQYV.

This clone was seen a few times. The chain uses TRBV10-3 and TRBJ1-6; 7 nucleotides match TRBD1. Germline V gives CDR1 ENHRY, CDR2 SYGVKD. CDR3 length equals 15 residues. With V trimmed by 3 bases and J by 7 bases, 6 bases remained unmatched. In DNA form, the CDR3 reads TGTGCCATCAGTGACCCGGGCAGGGGGAATTCACCCCTCCACTTT. The encoded protein is CAISDPGRGNSPLHF.

The chain couples TRBV16 to TRBJ1-1; 10 bases are shared with TRBD1. CDR3 size: 17 residues. The ends lost 4 bases at V and 0 bases at J; junction bases unmatched: 8. Per germline, CDR1 KGHSY and CDR2 FQNENV. CDR3 loop: CASSRPGQGSMNTEAFF. In DNA, the CDR3 is TGTGCCAGCAGCCGACCGGGACAGGGGTCTATGAACACTGAAGCTTTCTTT.

The CDR3 protein is CASSGGRGSGNTIYF. The CDR3 region has the DNA TGTGCCAGCAGTGGGGGCAGGGGCTCTGGAAACACCATATATTTT. The chain links TRBV25-1 to TRBJ1-3, with D maybe TRBD1 (6 bases). Germline V CDR1 and CDR2: MGHDK, SYGVNS. V lost 4 bases to trimming and J lost 0 bases, with 10 bases between them. The CDR3 sequence is 15 residues long.

The rearrangement uses TRBV4-1 and TRBJ1-1, with D unclear. V dropped 5 bases and J dropped 3 bases, with 16 bases sitting between them. Germline V gene data show CDR1 as MGHRA and CDR2 as YSYEKL. The CDR3 consists of 15 residues. The CDR3 DNA reads as TGCGCCAGCAGCTTTCATGACATTCGCGACACTGAAGCTTTCTTT. Amino acids: CASSFHDIRDTEAFF.

The CDR3 bases are TGCGCCAGCAGCCCCGCGCACCTTGAAAACGGGGAGCTGTTTTTT. As protein: CASSPAHLENGELFF. V gene TRBV10-1 combines with J gene TRBJ2-2; D gene unclear. Looked up from germline, CDR1 is WNHNN and CDR2 is SYGVQD (reference sequence). The CDR3 contains 15 residues. The V gene lost 6 bases and the J gene lost 7 bases, with 18 bases spanning the gap.

CDR3 DNA: TGTGCCAGCAGTCCCGGGACTAGCGGGAGCAGTGAGCAGTTCTTC. This encodes CASSPGTSGSSEQFF. The rearrangement links TRBV2 to TRBJ2-1, with TRBD2 identical over 14 bases. Germline CDR1 and CDR2: SNHLY and FYNNEI. The CDR3 has 15 residues. V shed 5 bases, J shed 9 bases, and the junction held 6 bases outside the gene matches.

The chain couples TRBV19 to TRBJ2-1; TRBD2 is a possible D gene (5 bases). V was pared by 5 bases and J by 5 bases, with 13 bases between. CDR1 is LNHDA, CDR2 SQIVND, per germline (reference sequence). This CDR3 spans 14 amino acids. The CDR3 DNA follows: TGTGCCAGTAGTCCCCTGGACTGGAACAATGAGCAGTTCTTC. Translation gives CASSPLDWNNEQFF.

J is TRBJ2-3 and V is TRBV5-1; TRBD1 matches 9 bases. Germline values: CDR1 SGHRS, CDR2 YFSETQ. Unmatched junction bases numbered 6, after V lost 2 bases and J lost 5 bases. This CDR3 contains 15 residues. The CDR3 DNA sequence: TGCGCCAGCAGCTTCAGGGACAGGGTGGGAGATACGCAGTATTTT. Translated: CASSFRDRVGDTQYF.

V usage is TRBV19 and J usage is TRBJ2-2; TRBD1 is a possible D gene (5 bases). V was trimmed by 5 bases and J by 7 bases, leaving 14 bases between them. The germline V gene has CDR1 LNHDA and CDR2 SQIVND (reference sequence). The CDR3 consists of 14 residues. The CDR3 is CASSPWDQGGELFF. CDR3 bases: TGTGCCAGTAGTCCTTGGGATCAGGGCGGGGAGCTGTTTTTT.

The chain joins TRBV28 to TRBJ1-1; D remains unclear. The CDR3 loop spans 13 amino acids. Trimming left V 4 bases short and J 1 base short, with 7 bases between. From germline, CDR1 is MDHEN and CDR2 SYDVKM. The CDR3 DNA sequence: TGTGCCAGCAGTTCTCCAGGGAACACTGAAGCTTTCTTT. Residues: CASSSPGNTEAFF.

The rearrangement links TRBV27 to TRBJ1-3; 8 nucleotides agree with TRBD1. This CDR3 is built from 14 residues. V dropped 5 bases and J dropped 8; count of bases not matched to a gene: 8. Per germline, CDR1 MNHEY and CDR2 SMNVEV (reference sequence). CDR3: CASSRQGLRDTIYF. Here the CDR3 DNA reads TGTGCCAGCAGTCGACAGGGGCTGCGGGACACCATATATTTT.

This chain connects TRBV14 to TRBJ2-2; TRBD1 might be the D (6 bases). Germline-derived CDR1 and CDR2 are SGHDN and FVKESK. The V end lost 3 bases, the J end lost 5 bases, and 16 bases lay between the germline ends. The CDR3 is 16 residues long. CDR3 sequence: CASSQVTGLWTGELFF. CDR3 DNA sequence: TGTGCCAGCAGCCAGGTTACAGGGCTTTGGACCGGGGAGCTGTTTTTT. Filled out from reference TRBV14 and TRBJ2-2, the complete variable domain reads EAGVTQFPSHSVIEKGQTVTLRCDPISGHDNLYWYRRVMGKEIKFLLHFVKESKQDESGMPNNRFLAERTGGTYSTLKVQPAELEDSGVYFCASSQVTGLWTGELFFGEGSRLTVL.

The gene calls are TRBV10-3 and TRBJ2-3; 10 nucleotides line up with TRBD2. The CDR3 has 13 amino acids. CDR1 ENHRY and CDR2 SYGVKD come from the germline V gene. The junction had 4 bases not matched to a gene; V was cut back by 8 bases and J by 5 bases. The CDR3 is CAIGGTSVDTQYF. The CDR3 DNA is TGTGCCATCGGTGGGACTAGCGTAGATACGCAGTATTTT.

The rearrangement links TRBV10-3 to TRBJ2-1, with 7 positions matching TRBD1. The V gene end was trimmed by 0 bases and the J gene end by 9 bases; junction bases not matched to a gene: 8. Looked up from germline, CDR1 is ENHRY and CDR2 is SYGVKD. The CDR3 is 15 amino acids. CDR3 sequence: CAISESGKGAGEQFF. The CDR3 coding sequence is TGTGCCATCAGTGAGTCGGGTAAGGGGGCCGGTGAGCAGTTCTTC.

The V and J genes are TRBV4-2 and TRBJ2-3, with 14 bases aligning to TRBD2. Germline lookup yields CDR1 LGHNA and CDR2 YNFKEQ. V was pared by 0 bases and J by 4 bases, with 0 bases of the junction left unmatched. There are 16 residues in the CDR3. The CDR3 region has the DNA TGTGCCAGCAGCCAAGAGACTAGCGGGAGGGCAGATACGCAGTATTTT. It yields the protein CASSQETSGRADTQYF.

The chain recombines TRBV18 with TRBJ1-2; D is unresolved. Deletions cut 4 bases from V and 7 bases from J, with 16 bases between. Germline V gene sequence: CDR1 KGHSH, CDR2 LQKENI. CDR3 length: 14 amino acids. The CDR3 DNA reads as TGTGCCAGCTCACTTCAGACGTACGGAGGTGGCTACACCTTC. Translating gives CASSLQTYGGGYTF. Complete variable domain (other parts from reference TRBV18 and TRBJ1-2): NAGVMQNPRHLVRRRGQEARLRCSPMKGHSHVYWYRQLPEEGLKFMVYLQKENIIDESGMPKERFSAEFPKEGPSILRIQQVVRGDSAAYFCASSLQTYGGGYTFGSGTRLTVV.

The J gene is TRBJ2-7, the V gene TRBV2, with 7 bases lining up with TRBD1. V trimming: 7 bases; J trimming: 2 bases; junction bases outside the gene matches: 8. This CDR3 has 14 residues. Germline lookup yields CDR1 SNHLY and CDR2 FYNNEI. The CDR3 DNA reads TGTGCCAGCATGGGCTGGGACAGAGCCTACGAGCAGTACTTC. Its translation is CASMGWDRAYEQYF.

The CDR3, as DNA: TGCGCCAGCAGCCACCGGGACAGCTTTGGGGCAGATACGCAGTATTTT. This translates into CASSHRDSFGADTQYF. V is TRBV5-1 and J is TRBJ2-3; the match to TRBD1 covers 7 bases. This CDR3 is built from 16 residues. V dropped 4 bases and J dropped 4; count of bases not matched to a gene: 12. Germline lookup yields CDR1 SGHRS and CDR2 YFSETQ. The variable domain in full, with the rest retrieved from reference TRBV5-1 and TRBJ2-3, is KAGVTQTPRYLIKTRGQQVTLSCSPISGHRSVSWYQQTPGQGLQFLFEYFSETQRNKGNFPGRFSGRQFSNSRSEMNVSTLELGDSALYLCASSHRDSFGADTQYFGPGTRLTVL.

This chain joins TRBV6-1 and TRBJ2-7; 7 positions agree with TRBD1. Losses at the gene ends were 0 bases for V and 7 bases for J; bases not matched to a gene: 9. CDR3 length equals 15 residues. Per germline, CDR1 MNHNS and CDR2 SASEGT. The CDR3 protein is CASSEAPGGVWEQYF. CDR3 nucleotides: TGTGCCAGCAGTGAAGCGCCAGGGGGAGTGTGGGAGCAGTACTTC.

The rearrangement links TRBV11-2 to TRBJ2-5; no firm D call. The CDR3 has 15 amino acids. Per germline, CDR1 SGHAT and CDR2 FQNNGV. Trimming cost V 1 base and J 2 bases, with 11 bases left between them. CDR3 amino acids: CASSLGSLTQETQYF. DNA for the CDR3: TGTGCCAGCAGCTTAGGATCTTTAACACAAGAGACCCAGTACTTC. Supplemented by reference TRBV11-2 and TRBJ2-5, the full variable domain reads EAGVAQSPRYKIIEKRQSVAFWCNPISGHATLYWYQQILGQGPKLLIQFQNNGVVDDSQLPKDRFSAERLKGVDSTLKIQPAKLEDSAVYLCASSLGSLTQETQYFGPGTRLLVL.

V gene TRBV6-1 combines with J gene TRBJ1-5; a possible D gene is TRBD1 (5 bases). Trimming removed 8 bases at V and 2 bases at J, with 13 bases between. Germline-derived CDR1 and CDR2 are MNHNS and SASEGT. This CDR3 is built from 14 residues. The CDR3 loop is CASEDGGGNQPQHF. DNA for the CDR3: TGTGCCAGCGAGGACGGGGGGGGCAATCAGCCCCAGCATTTT.